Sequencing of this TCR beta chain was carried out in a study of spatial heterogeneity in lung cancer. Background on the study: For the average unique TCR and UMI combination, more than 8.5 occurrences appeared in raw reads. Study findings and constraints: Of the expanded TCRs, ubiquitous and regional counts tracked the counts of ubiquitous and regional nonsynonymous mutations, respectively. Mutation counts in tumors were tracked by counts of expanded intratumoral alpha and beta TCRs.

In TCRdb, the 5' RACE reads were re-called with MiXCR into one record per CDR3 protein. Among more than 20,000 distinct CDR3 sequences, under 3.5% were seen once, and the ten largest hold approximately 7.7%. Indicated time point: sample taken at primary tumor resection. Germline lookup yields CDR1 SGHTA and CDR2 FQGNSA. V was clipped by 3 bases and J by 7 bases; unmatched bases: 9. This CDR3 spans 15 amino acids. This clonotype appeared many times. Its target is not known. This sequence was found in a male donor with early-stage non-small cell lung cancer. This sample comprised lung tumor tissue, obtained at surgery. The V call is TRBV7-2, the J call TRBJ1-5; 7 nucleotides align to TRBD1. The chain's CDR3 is CASSFGAGGRQPQHF. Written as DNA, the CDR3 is TGTGCCAGCAGCTTCGGTGCAGGGGGAAGACAGCCCCAGCATTTT.